This entry lists 31 T cell receptor beta chains sequenced from one sample in a study of T cell responses to AZD1222 COVID-19 vaccine. Profiling relied on immunoSEQ multiplex PCR, and the TCRdb table lists in-frame clones only, not all of them. The sample has approximately 150,000 clones, about 90% seen once. The source was peripheral blood, collected on day 0 of AZD1222 vaccination. Receptors originate from an adult in good health.

The V and J genes are TRBV3-1 (or the pseudogene TRBV3-2) and TRBJ1-2; D uncertain. Germline V gene sequence: CDR1 LGHDT, CDR2 YNNKEL (reference sequence). The CDR3 extends over 14 amino acids. The ends were cut back, 0 bases at V and 7 bases at J, with 12 bases in the middle. DNA of the CDR3: TGTGCCAGCAGCCAAGATCTAGGGATCGGTGGCTACACCTTC. The encoded protein is CASSQDLGIGGYTF.

The chain couples TRBV28 to TRBJ2-1, with 12 bases identical to TRBD2. The V gene end was trimmed by 6 bases and the J gene end by 8 bases; junction bases not matched to a gene: 5. CDR1 and CDR2 from the germline V gene are MDHEN and SYDVKM. The CDR3 is made up of 14 amino acids. CDR3 in DNA: TGTGCCAGCAGCCGAGGACTAGCGGGACATGAGCAGTTCTTC. Its translation: CASSRGLAGHEQFF.

This clone was observed a handful of times. This chain connects TRBV9 to TRBJ2-7, with TRBD2 matching 9 bases. The CDR3 sequence is 16 residues long. V trimming: 0 bases; J trimming: 0 bases; junction bases outside the gene matches: 4. The V gene's germline CDR1 is SGDLS and CDR2 YYNGEE. The CDR3 sequence is CASSVGGTSFSYEQYF. The CDR3 DNA reads as TGTGCCAGCAGCGTAGGGGGGACTAGCTTCTCCTACGAGCAGTACTTC.

V gene TRBV19 combines with J gene TRBJ2-7; 12 nucleotides agree with TRBD2. The germline gives CDR1 LNHDA, CDR2 SQIVND (reference sequence). The CDR3 is 16 residues long. With V trimmed by 3 bases and J by 1 base, 4 bases remained unmatched. The CDR3 protein is CASSIRLAGGSYEQYF. Here the CDR3 DNA reads TGTGCCAGTAGTATCCGGCTAGCGGGGGGGTCCTACGAGCAGTACTTC.

J is TRBJ1-2 and V is TRBV28, with 8 bases aligning to TRBD1. Losses at the gene ends were 11 bases for V and 3 bases for J; bases not matched to a gene: 17. Germline loops: CDR1 MDHEN, CDR2 SYDVKM. CDR3 size: 16 residues. The chain's CDR3 is CAGRRNPGGAYYGYTF. For the CDR3, the DNA is TGTGCCGGGCGCCGGAACCCAGGGGGCGCCTACTATGGCTACACCTTC.

This chain uses TRBV28 with TRBJ2-2, with 11 positions matching TRBD2. V dropped 7 bases and J dropped 2; count of bases not matched to a gene: 9. The CDR3 has 17 amino acids. The germline V gene encodes CDR1 MDHEN and CDR2 SYDVKM. CDR3 protein: CASTWPSGGPNTGELFF. The CDR3, as DNA: TGTGCCAGCACCTGGCCTAGCGGGGGGCCTAACACCGGGGAGCTGTTTTTT.

This chain joins TRBV4-1 and TRBJ1-5, with D possibly TRBD1 on 5 matching bases. Germline CDR1 and CDR2: MGHRA and YSYEKL. V lost 1 base and J 5 bases, leaving 15 bases between the germline ends. The CDR3 is 16 amino acids. The CDR3, as DNA: TGCGCCAGCAGCCAAGCCCTGGGGGTCAGGGATCAGCCCCAGCATTTT. It codes for CASSQALGVRDQPQHF.

This chain joins TRBV3-1 (or the pseudogene TRBV3-2) and TRBJ2-5; D could derive from TRBD1 or TRBD2 (5 bases each). CDR3 length: 15 amino acids. Per the germline V gene, CDR1 is LGHDT and CDR2 is YNNKEL (reference sequence). The germline V and J ends were trimmed by 0 bases and 4 bases, with 12 bases remaining between them. For the CDR3, the DNA is TGTGCCAGCAGCCAAGATTTCGGTGGGGGAGAGACCCAGTACTTC. It codes for CASSQDFGGGETQYF.

The chain has TRBV7-6 and TRBJ2-7; 10 bases match TRBD2. The CDR3 totals 16 residues. Trimming removed 1 base from V and 2 bases from J; junction bases left unmatched: 5. CDR1 and CDR2 from the germline V gene are SGHVS and FNYEAQ. The CDR3: CASSLGAAGGTYEQYF. For the CDR3, the DNA is TGTGCCAGCAGCTTAGGAGCAGCGGGAGGGACCTACGAGCAGTACTTC. The variable domain in full, with the rest retrieved from reference TRBV7-6 and TRBJ2-7, is GAGVSQSPRYKVTKRGQDVALRCDPISGHVSLYWYRQALGQGPEFLTYFNYEAQQDKSGLPNDRFSAERPEGSISTLTIQRTEQRDSAMYRCASSLGAAGGTYEQYFGPGTRLTVT.

This clone showed up just once. DNA of the CDR3: TGTGCCAGCAGCATAGAGTCCTCAGGGAACACTGAAGCTTTCTTT. Protein product: CASSIESSGNTEAFF. The chain carries TRBV2 and TRBJ1-1; no firm D call. The CDR3 has 15 residues. The V end was cut by 6 bases, the J end by 1 base, with 15 bases between. Germline CDR1 reads SNHLY; CDR2 reads FYNNEI.

The table lists this clone with a count of one. This chain links TRBV28 with TRBJ2-7; D unresolved. The CDR3 has 13 residues. CDR1 and CDR2 (germline): MDHEN, SYDVKM. V was trimmed by 5 bases and J by 0 bases, leaving 8 bases between them. The CDR3 sequence: CASSPDLSYEQYF. CDR3 DNA: TGTGCCAGCAGTCCGGACCTCTCCTACGAGCAGTACTTC. Full variable domain (rest looked up from reference TRBV28 and TRBJ2-7): DVKVTQSSRYLVKRTGEKVFLECVQDMDHENMFWYRQDPGLGLRLIYFSYDVKMKEKGDIPEGYSVSREKKERFSLILESASTNQTSMYLCASSPDLSYEQYFGPGTRLTVT.

The chain is built from TRBV15 and TRBJ1-3; D not certain. Trimming pared 0 bases from V and 7 bases from J, leaving 13 bases between. Per germline, CDR1 LNHNV and CDR2 YYDKDF (reference sequence). The CDR3 is made up of 15 amino acids. CDR3 DNA sequence: TGTGCCACCAGCAGAGATCTGGCTGGCGCGAACACCATATATTTT. It yields the protein CATSRDLAGANTIYF.

The CDR3 protein is CASSAVGRGGTEAFF. The DNA of the CDR3 is TGTGCCAGCAGCGCAGTGGGTCGAGGAGGGACTGAAGCTTTCTTT. V and J are TRBV9 and TRBJ1-1; D is ambiguous. Between the trimmed V and J ends, which lost 3 bases and 5 bases, there was a span of 17 bases. Germline CDR1 reads SGDLS; CDR2 reads YYNGEE. The CDR3 spans 15 residues.

This clone appeared a single time. The chain joins TRBV9 to TRBJ1-2; 7 positions match TRBD1. Germline-derived CDR1 and CDR2 are SGDLS and YYNGEE. J was trimmed by 3 bases and V by 4 bases; bases with no gene match: 6. The CDR3 length is 14 residues. CDR3 coding DNA: TGTGCCAGCAGCCCAGGGGGTCGTGACTATGGCTACACCTTC. Its translation is CASSPGGRDYGYTF.

The J gene is TRBJ2-1, the V gene TRBV7-2, with 7 positions matching TRBD2. Germline V gene sequence: CDR1 SGHTA, CDR2 FQGNSA. With 3 bases clipped from V and 0 bases from J, the junction kept 2 bases outside the gene matches. The CDR3 has 15 residues. The CDR3 loop is CASSFGGSSYNEQFF. Here the CDR3 DNA reads TGTGCCAGCAGCTTTGGCGGGAGCTCCTACAATGAGCAGTTCTTC.

The chain carries TRBV19 and TRBJ2-3; 8 positions agree with TRBD1. The trim removed 8 bases at V and 4 bases at J, leaving 8 bases unmatched. The V gene's germline CDR1 is LNHDA and CDR2 SQIVND (reference sequence). The CDR3 loop spans 14 amino acids. The CDR3 spells CASGQGLAPDTQYF. As DNA, the CDR3 is TGTGCCAGTGGACAGGGCCTCGCCCCAGATACGCAGTATTTT. Supplemented by reference TRBV19 and TRBJ2-3, the full variable domain reads DGGITQSPKYLFRKEGQNVTLSCEQNLNHDAMYWYRQDPGQGLRLIYYSQIVNDFQKGDIAEGYSVSREKKESFPLTVTSAQKNPTAFYLCASGQGLAPDTQYFGPGTRLTVL.

The chain couples TRBV5-1 to TRBJ2-7; TRBD1 might be the D (6 bases). CDR1 is SGHRS and CDR2 is YFSETQ in the germline V gene. This CDR3 has 14 amino acids. V lost 3 bases and J lost 6, with 16 bases in between. The CDR3 nucleotides are TGCGCCAGCAGCTCGAGTCAGGGGTGGGTCGAGCAGTACTTC. It is translated as CASSSSQGWVEQYF.

The chain couples TRBV4-1 to TRBJ1-1; D unclear. Trimming took 1 base from V and 1 from J, leaving 16 bases between them. The CDR3 has 17 amino acids. Germline V lookup: CDR1 MGHRA, CDR2 YSYEKL. The CDR3 DNA is TGCGCCAGCAGCCAAGTCCCGGGGAGCCCCCGGAACACTGAAGCTTTCTTT. Translating gives CASSQVPGSPRNTEAFF.

The chain is built from TRBV12-3 or TRBV12-4 and TRBJ2-7; TRBD1 is a possible D gene (6 bases). The CDR3 totals 11 residues. Trimming took off 5 bases at V and 8 bases at J, with 10 bases between the two ends. The CDR3 DNA reads TGTGCCAGCAGTCCAGACAGGAAGCAGTACTTC. Translated: CASSPDRKQYF.

A few counts support this clone. The chain joins TRBV27 to TRBJ2-7, with 11 nucleotides matching TRBD1. Per germline, CDR1 MNHEY and CDR2 SMNVEV (reference sequence). This CDR3 region has 17 residues. V dropped 2 bases and J dropped 4; count of bases not matched to a gene: 10. In DNA form, the CDR3 reads TGTGCCAGCAGTTTAAGGGACAGGGGGGGATTCTCGTACGAGCAGTACTTC. Protein: CASSLRDRGGFSYEQYF.

This chain joins TRBV14 and TRBJ2-7; D is possibly TRBD2 (6 bases). Germline CDR1 SGHDN, CDR2 FVKESK. The CDR3 is 12 amino acids. Trimming removed 3 bases at V and 10 bases at J, with 13 bases between. CDR3: CASSQYPGEQYF. The CDR3 DNA sequence: TGTGCCAGCAGCCAGTATCCGGGAGAACAGTACTTC.

The V call is TRBV28, the J call TRBJ2-7; 11 bases agree with TRBD2. Germline V gives CDR1 MDHEN, CDR2 SYDVKM. The CDR3 length is 14 residues. V was clipped by 8 bases and J by 0 bases; unmatched bases: 3. CDR3 sequence reads: CASASGRYSYEQYF. The CDR3 DNA reads TGTGCCAGCGCTAGCGGGAGGTACTCCTACGAGCAGTACTTC.

This chain links TRBV4-3 with TRBJ1-1; unclear D gene. V was pared by 2 bases and J by 4 bases, with 8 bases between. Germline CDR1 and CDR2: LGHNA and YSLEER. CDR3 length equals 13 residues. CDR3 protein: CASSQYSSTEAFF. DNA of the CDR3: TGCGCCAGCAGCCAATACAGTAGCACTGAAGCTTTCTTT.

V gene TRBV7-9 combines with J gene TRBJ1-1, with D unclear. The V gene lost 2 bases and the J gene lost 9 bases, with 13 bases spanning the gap. The CDR3 is 13 amino acids. The germline V gene encodes CDR1 SEHNR and CDR2 FQNEAQ (reference sequence). The CDR3 here is CASSLSDSGKAFF. The CDR3 coding sequence is TGTGCCAGCAGCTTATCCGATTCGGGAAAAGCTTTCTTT. The entire variable domain, with the rest obtained from reference TRBV7-9 and TRBJ1-1, is as follows: DTGVSQNPRHKITKRGQNVTFRCDPISEHNRLYWYRQTLGQGPEFLTYFQNEAQLEKSRLLSDRFSAERPKGSFSTLEIQRTEQGDSAMYLCASSLSDSGKAFFGQGTRLTVV.

This clone was seen a handful of times. V gene TRBV7-2 combines with J gene TRBJ1-5; no reliable D call. The CDR3 consists of 13 residues. The V end was cut by 8 bases, the J end by 2 bases, with 10 bases between. Germline CDR1 and CDR2: SGHTA and FQGNSA. The CDR3 nucleotides are TGTGCCAGCGGTACTTCGGGCAATCAGCCCCAGCATTTT. It is translated as CASGTSGNQPQHF.

The rearrangement joins TRBV12-3 or TRBV12-4 to TRBJ1-5; D unresolved. V lost 5 bases and J lost 4, with 9 bases in between. There are 13 residues in the CDR3. CDR3 in amino acids: CASSPNKNQPQHF. The DNA of the CDR3 is TGTGCCAGCAGTCCGAACAAAAATCAGCCCCAGCATTTT.

The chain joins TRBV2 to TRBJ1-5; D is ambiguous. The V gene lost 1 base and the J gene lost 0 bases, with 16 bases spanning the gap. Germline V gene lookup returns CDR1 SNHLY and CDR2 FYNNEI. The CDR3 is 18 amino acids. The CDR3 sequence is CASSEGVGMDYSNQPQHF. CDR3 in DNA: TGTGCCAGCAGTGAAGGAGTTGGGATGGATTATAGCAATCAGCCCCAGCATTTT.

The chain links TRBV28 to TRBJ1-4; TRBD1 might be the D (5 bases). Germline CDR1 is MDHEN and CDR2 is SYDVKM. V was shortened by 6 bases and J by 7 bases, with 18 bases between the two germline ends. The CDR3 has 15 residues. CDR3 sequence reads: CASRHLRELSEKLFF. DNA of the CDR3: TGTGCCAGCAGACATCTCAGGGAGTTGAGTGAAAAACTGTTTTTT.

This chain uses TRBV19 with TRBJ2-1; D unclear. The germline gives CDR1 LNHDA, CDR2 SQIVND (reference sequence). The CDR3 has 11 amino acids. V shed 6 bases and J shed 8 bases, with 8 bases lying between them. CDR3 bases: TGTGCCAGTAGAGCCGCATATGAGCAGTTCTTC. It translates to CASRAAYEQFF. The variable domain in full, completed from reference TRBV19 and TRBJ2-1, reads DGGITQSPKYLFRKEGQNVTLSCEQNLNHDAMYWYRQDPGQGLRLIYYSQIVNDFQKGDIAEGYSVSREKKESFPLTVTSAQKNPTAFYLCASRAAYEQFFGPGTRLTVL.

V and J are TRBV9 and TRBJ1-5; 8 nucleotides align to TRBD1. J was trimmed by 0 bases and V by 3 bases; bases with no gene match: 5. Germline lookup yields CDR1 SGDLS and CDR2 YYNGEE. CDR3 length: 16 residues. CDR3 DNA: TGTGCCAGCAGCGGACAGGGGCTCTTTAGCAATCAGCCCCAGCATTTT. This encodes CASSGQGLFSNQPQHF. Together with reference TRBV9 and TRBJ1-5, the CDR3 gives the full variable domain: DSGVTQTPKHLITATGQRVTLRCSPRSGDLSVYWYQQSLDQGLQFLIQYYNGEERAKGNILERFSAQQFPDLHSELNLSSLELGDSALYFCASSGQGLFSNQPQHFGDGTRLSIL.

The chain employs TRBV27 and TRBJ2-7; D perhaps matches TRBD2 (6 bases). CDR3 length: 15 residues. Trimming left V 6 bases short and J 5 bases short, with 20 bases between. Germline CDR1 is MNHEY and CDR2 is SMNVEV (reference sequence). In DNA form, the CDR3 reads TGTGCCAGCAGCGAAAAAGCGGGCCGCCCTCACGAGCAGTACTTC. It is translated as CASSEKAGRPHEQYF.